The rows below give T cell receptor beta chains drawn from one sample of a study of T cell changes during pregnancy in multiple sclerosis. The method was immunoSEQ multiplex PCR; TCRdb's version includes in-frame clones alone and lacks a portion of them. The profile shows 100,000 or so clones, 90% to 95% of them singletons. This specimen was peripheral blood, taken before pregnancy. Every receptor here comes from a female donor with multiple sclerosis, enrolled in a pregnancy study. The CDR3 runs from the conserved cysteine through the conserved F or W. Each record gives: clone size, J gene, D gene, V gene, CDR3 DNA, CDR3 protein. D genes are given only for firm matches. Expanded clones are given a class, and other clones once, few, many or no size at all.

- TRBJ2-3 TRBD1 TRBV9 TGTGCCAGCAGCCTTAGGACAGGGGCAGATACGCAGTATTTT CASSLRTGADTQYF
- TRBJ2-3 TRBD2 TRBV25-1 TGTGCCAGCAGTGAAGGCAGCGGGAGTTCGACAGATACGCAGTATTTT CASSEGSGSSTDTQYF
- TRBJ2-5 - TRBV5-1 TGCGCCAGCAGCTCCTTCAGGGTTGGAGAGACCCAGTACTTC CASSSFRVGETQYF
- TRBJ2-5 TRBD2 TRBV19 TGTGCCAGTAGTCTGACTGATGGACTAGCGGGAGAGGAGACCCAGTACTTC CASSLTDGLAGEETQYF
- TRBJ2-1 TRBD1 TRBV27 TGTGCCAGCAGCGACAGGGTTGGGGAGCAGTTCTTC CASSDRVGEQFF
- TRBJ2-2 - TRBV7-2 TGTGCCAGCAGCGGGACCCTAGAGGGGGGGCCTGGCGGGGAGCTGTTTTTT CASSGTLEGGPGGELFF
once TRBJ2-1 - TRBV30 TGTGCCTGGAGGGGCGGGGGCACTGAGCAGTTCTTC CAWRGGGTEQFF
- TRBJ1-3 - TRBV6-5 TGTGCCAGCAGACCGGGGATCTCTGGAAACACCATATATTTT CASRPGISGNTIYF
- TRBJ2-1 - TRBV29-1 TGCAGCGTTGACGGGCAGGGGATTGGGGAGCAGTTCTTC CSVDGQGIGEQFF
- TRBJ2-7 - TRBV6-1 TGTGCCAGCAAGGTTTCAGACTCGAGCTCCTACGAGCAGTACTTC CASKVSDSSSYEQYF
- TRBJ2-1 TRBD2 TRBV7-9 TGTGCCAGCAGCCGGGGGGTGCCAGAGCAGTTCTTC CASSRGVPEQFF
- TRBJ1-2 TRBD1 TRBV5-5 TGTGCCAGCAGCACCGGACAGGGTCCCCTTCCCTATGGCTACACCTTC CASSTGQGPLPYGYTF
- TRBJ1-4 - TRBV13 TGTGCCAGCAGCCCCCCTGCTAATGAAAAACTGTTTTTT CASSPPANEKLFF
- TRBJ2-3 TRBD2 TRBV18 TGTGCCAGCTCACCACAGGGACTAGCGGGTGCAGATACGCAGTATTTT CASSPQGLAGADTQYF
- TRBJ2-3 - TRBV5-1 TGCGCCAGCAGCTTGGACCCTACCACAGATACGCAGTATTTT CASSLDPTTDTQYF
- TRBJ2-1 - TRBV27 TGTGCCAGCAGTTTAGGGGCTAGAGCTTGGTTCTTC CASSLGARAWFF
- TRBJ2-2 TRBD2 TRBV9 TGTGCCAGCAGCGTACGTACTAGCGGGAGGACCGGGGAGCTGTTTTTT CASSVRTSGRTGELFF
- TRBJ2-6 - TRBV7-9 TGTGCCAGCAGCTCCGGACGGGACTCTGGGGCCAACGTCCTGACTTTC CASSSGRDSGANVLTF
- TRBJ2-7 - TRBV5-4 TGTGCCAGCAGCCCGAGACAGAAGTTGGGCTACGAGCAGTACTTC CASSPRQKLGYEQYF
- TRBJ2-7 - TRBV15 TGTGCCACCAGCTCACAGGGTTACTACGAGCAGTACTTC CATSSQGYYEQYF
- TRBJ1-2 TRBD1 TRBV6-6 TGTGCCAGCAGTATTTCCGGGACAGGGGACTATGGCTACACCTTC CASSISGTGDYGYTF
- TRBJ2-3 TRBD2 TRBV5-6 TGTGCCAGCAGCCGGACTAGCGGCACAGATACGCAGTATTTT CASSRTSGTDTQYF
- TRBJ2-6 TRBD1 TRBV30 TGTGCCTGGAGTCGAGGGGGCGGACGCTCTGGGGCCAACGTCCTGACTTTC CAWSRGGGRSGANVLTF
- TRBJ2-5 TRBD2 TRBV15 TGTGCCACCAGCAGGGGACTATGGGAGACCCAGTACTTC CATSRGLWETQYF
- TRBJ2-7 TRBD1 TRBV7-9 TGTGCCAGCAGCTCGGACAGGCCCTCCTACGAGCAGTACTTC CASSSDRPSYEQYF
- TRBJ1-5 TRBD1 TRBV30 TGTGCCTGGAGTCAGGAGGGGACAGGGGAGTTGGGCAATCAGCCCCAGCATTTT CAWSQEGTGELGNQPQHF
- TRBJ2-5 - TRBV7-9 TGTGCCAGCAGCCTCCTGGGAGGCGTTGAACAAGAGACCCAGTACTTC CASSLLGGVEQETQYF
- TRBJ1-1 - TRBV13 TGTGCCAGCAGCTCACGAGGGGGGGAGGGGGGTTTGAACACTGAAGCTTTCTTT CASSSRGGEGGLNTEAFF
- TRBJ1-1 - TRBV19 TGTGCCAGTAGTAACAGGTTGAGCCCTGAAGCTTTCTTT CASSNRLSPEAFF
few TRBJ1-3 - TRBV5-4 TGTGCCAGCAGCTTGGAACAGGGAAACACCATATATTTT CASSLEQGNTIYF
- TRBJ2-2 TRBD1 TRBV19 TGTGCCAGTAGTAGGGGGACAGGGACCGGCGGGGAGCTGTTTTTT CASSRGTGTGGELFF
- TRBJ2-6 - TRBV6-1 TGTGCCAGCAGTGACAGGGTTACCTCTGGGGCCAACGTCCTGACTTTC CASSDRVTSGANVLTF
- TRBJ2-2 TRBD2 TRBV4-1 TGCGCCAGCAGCCAAGTCGGACTAGCGGTTAACACCGGGGAGCTGTTTTTT CASSQVGLAVNTGELFF
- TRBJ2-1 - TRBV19 TGTGCCAGTAGCCCCCTAGTTTTCGGGGATGAGCAGTTCTTC CASSPLVFGDEQFF
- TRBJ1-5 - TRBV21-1 TGTGCCAGCAGCAAAGGGCAACAGGGAAATCAGCCCCAGCATTTT CASSKGQQGNQPQHF
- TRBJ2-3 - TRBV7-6 TGTGCCAGCAGCTTAGAGCGGAAAACAGATACGCAGTATTTT CASSLERKTDTQYF
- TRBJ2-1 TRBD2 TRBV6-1 TGTGCCAGCAGTGAAGGTCGACTAGCGGGAGTCGTTGAGCAGTTCTTC CASSEGRLAGVVEQFF
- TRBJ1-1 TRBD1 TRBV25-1 TGTGCCAGCGCGGACAGGGGGCAAAACACTGAAGCTTTCTTT CASADRGQNTEAFF
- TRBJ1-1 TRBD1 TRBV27 TGTGCCAGCAGTTTAGGGACAGGGGCTGAAGCTTTCTTT CASSLGTGAEAFF
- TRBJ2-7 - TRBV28 TGTGCCAGCAGTTTAGAATACAGAGACTACGAGCAGTACTTC CASSLEYRDYEQYF
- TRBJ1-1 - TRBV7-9 TGTGCCAGCAGCGAACACATACAGGGAGATGAAGCTTTCTTT CASSEHIQGDEAFF
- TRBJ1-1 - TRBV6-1 TGTGCCAGCAGTGAAGCGGGGGGAAGGGATGCTGAAGCTTTCTTT CASSEAGGRDAEAFF
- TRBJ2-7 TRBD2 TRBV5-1 TGCGCCAGCAGCTTGGTCACTAGCGGGAGGGGAGAGCAGTACTTC CASSLVTSGRGEQYF
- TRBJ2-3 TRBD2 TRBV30 TGTGCCTGGGGTAGGACTAGCGGGAAATCAGATACGCAGTATTTT CAWGRTSGKSDTQYF
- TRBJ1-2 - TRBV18 TGTGCCAGCTCACCTGCAGGGGTCGGCTACACCTTC CASSPAGVGYTF
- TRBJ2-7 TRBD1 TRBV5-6 TGTGCCAGCAGCAATGCGGACAGGGACGAGCAGTACTTC CASSNADRDEQYF
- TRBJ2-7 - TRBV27 TGTGCCAGCAGTTCCCCAGGGCGGGAGCAGTACTTC CASSSPGREQYF
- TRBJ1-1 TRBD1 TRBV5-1 TGCGCCAGCAGCGATGACAGGGCCAAGAACACTGAAGCTTTCTTT CASSDDRAKNTEAFF
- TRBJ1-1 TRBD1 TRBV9 TGTGCCAGCAGCGGAGAGGACAGGCGGAACACTGAAGCTTTCTTT CASSGEDRRNTEAFF
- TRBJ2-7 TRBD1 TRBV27 TGTGCCAGCAGTTTCGGGACAGGGAGATACGAGCAGTACTTC CASSFGTGRYEQYF
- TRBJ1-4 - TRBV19 TGTGCCAGTAGTATAGGAGGCGAAAAACTGTTTTTT CASSIGGEKLFF
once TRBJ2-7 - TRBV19 TGTGCCAGTAAGGACAGATACGAGCAGTACTTC CASKDRYEQYF
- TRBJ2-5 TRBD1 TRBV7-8 TGTGCCAGCAGCTTAGAAGCAGGGGGCGGGGAGACCCAGTACTTC CASSLEAGGGETQYF
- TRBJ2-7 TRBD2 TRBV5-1 TGCGCCAGCACCGTTCCGGGACTAGCGGGAAACTCCTACGAGCAGTACTTC CASTVPGLAGNSYEQYF
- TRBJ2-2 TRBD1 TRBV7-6 TGTGCCAGCAGCCATCAGGGGGCGGTCGGGGAGCTGTTTTTT CASSHQGAVGELFF
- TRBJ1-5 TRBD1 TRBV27 TGTGCCAGCACCATAGGACAGGAGCAATATAGCAATCAGCCCCAGCATTTT CASTIGQEQYSNQPQHF
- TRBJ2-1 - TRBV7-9 TGTGCCAGCAGCTCGCTAGAGATTGAGCAGTTCTTC CASSSLEIEQFF
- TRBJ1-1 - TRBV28 TGTGCCAGCAGCTCTATTGGACAGCCCATGAACACTGAAGCTTTCTTT CASSSIGQPMNTEAFF
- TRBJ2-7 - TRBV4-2 TGTGCCAGCAGCCAACGCAGGGGCGACGAGCAGTACTTC CASSQRRGDEQYF